Each of the 18 T cell receptor beta chains below was sequenced from the same sample in a study of post-analysis software for immune sequencing data. The authors incorporated unique molecular identifiers into the TCR beta cDNA libraries. TCRdb ran MiXCR on the PCR reads and lists one entry per CDR3 protein. The table lists about 680,000 distinct CDR3 sequences, roughly three fifths of them singletons. Study observations and caveats: With TRBV5-6, TRBV5-1 and TRBV20-1 included, about five TRBV segments were more frequent in patients than in controls.

Their target antigens are unknown. The sequenced sample was blood. These receptors all stem from a girl between 2 and 10 years old with multiple sclerosis.

This clonotype was seen a handful of times. The chain employs TRBV29-1 and TRBJ2-1; D not certain. V was pared by 1 base and J by 0 bases, with 10 bases between. Germline V gives CDR1 SQVTM, CDR2 ANQGSEA. This CDR3 contains 15 residues. CDR3 region: CSVEVYESSYNEQFF. Here the CDR3 DNA reads TGCAGCGTTGAAGTCTACGAAAGCTCCTACAATGAGCAGTTCTTC.

The chain carries TRBV15 and TRBJ1-4; maybe TRBD1 (5 bases). Trimming stripped 4 bases from V and 7 bases from J, with 19 bases between. Germline assignment: CDR1 LNHNV and CDR2 YYDKDF (reference sequence). There are 16 residues in the CDR3. CDR3 sequence (DNA): TGTGCCACCAGCAAAAAGACAGTGGTGGGTAGTGAAAAACTGTTTTTT. Encoded protein: CATSKKTVVGSEKLFF.

This clonotype occurred a few times. The chain recombines TRBV4-2 with TRBJ2-4, with TRBD2 matching 13 bases. The better agreement between TRBJ2-7 and the DNA end casts doubt on the J call. This CDR3 region has 16 residues. Germline assignment: CDR1 LGHNA and CDR2 YNFKEQ. CDR3: CASSQGWTSGSYEQYF. CDR3 DNA: TGTGCCAGCAGCCAAGGTTGGACTAGCGGGAGCTACGAGCAGTACTTC.

This clonotype occurred once. The gene calls are TRBV29-1 and TRBJ1-1; 7 nucleotides align to TRBD1. This CDR3 has 17 residues. V lost 1 base to trimming and J lost 4 bases; unmatched junction nucleotides: 15. Germline CDR1 SQVTM, CDR2 ANQGSEA. CDR3 amino acids: CSVEGRGGQSNGTEAFF. DNA for the CDR3: TGCAGCGTTGAAGGGAGGGGGGGACAGTCGAACGGCACTGAAGCTTTCTTT.

The rearrangement uses TRBV12-3 or TRBV12-4 and TRBJ2-6; no definite D call. This CDR3 has 15 amino acids. Deletions cut 5 bases from V and 3 bases from J, with 11 bases between. CDR3 DNA sequence: TGTGCCAGCAGTCCCCGGTCTATTGGGGCCAACGTCCTGACTTTC. This encodes CASSPRSIGANVLTF.

The V and J genes are TRBV12-3 or TRBV12-4 and TRBJ2-7, with 11 bases identical to TRBD2. The V gene end was trimmed by 6 bases and the J gene end by 2 bases; junction bases not matched to a gene: 9. The length of the CDR3 is 16 residues. The CDR3 DNA follows: TGTGCCAGCAGCAACCACGCTAGCGGGAGGCCCTACGAGCAGTACTTC. Its protein product is CASSNHASGRPYEQYF.

The rearrangement links TRBV7-2 to TRBJ2-1; D gene uncertain. Germline CDR1 reads SGHTA; CDR2 reads FQGNSA. V lost 5 bases to trimming and J lost 6 bases, with 11 bases between them. This CDR3 is built from 13 residues. This chain's CDR3 is CASSPRLINEQFF. CDR3 in DNA: TGTGCCAGCAGCCCTCGACTCATCAATGAGCAGTTCTTC.

The chain recombines TRBV3-1 with TRBJ2-5, with D tentatively TRBD2 (5 bases). This CDR3 has 15 residues. V gave up 3 bases and J gave up 3 bases, with 14 bases separating them. Germline CDR1 reads LGHDT; CDR2 reads YNNKEL (reference sequence). CDR3 DNA: TGTGCCAGCAGCCAGGATTTACAGAGGGAAGAGACCCAGTACTTC. Translated, it gives CASSQDLQREETQYF.

This clonotype was detected a few times. The rearrangement links TRBV6-5 to TRBJ2-1; no reliable D call. This CDR3 is built from 15 residues. Germline V gene sequence: CDR1 MNHEY, CDR2 SVGAGI. Trimming took off 5 bases at V and 10 bases at J, with 21 bases between the two ends. Here the CDR3 DNA reads TGTGCCAGCAGTACGTTCGGTGCTCAGGCCCAAGAGCAGTTCTTC. Its translation: CASSTFGAQAQEQFF.

The CDR3 DNA reads TGCAGCGTTCGGGGGCTCGGCGAGCAGTACTTC. It is translated as CSVRGLGEQYF. The rearrangement joins TRBV29-1 to TRBJ2-7; perhaps D is TRBD1 or TRBD2 (6 bases each). With 5 bases removed from V and 6 bases from J, the gap between germline ends came to 11 bases. Per the germline V gene, CDR1 is SQVTM and CDR2 is ANQGSEA. The CDR3 has 11 amino acids.

CDR3 loop: CATSDLQGYAQYF. CDR3 sequence (DNA): TGTGCCACCAGTGATTTGCAGGGATATGCGCAGTATTTT. The J gene is TRBJ2-3, the V gene TRBV24-1, with D possibly being TRBD1 (5 bases). Germline values: CDR1 KGHDR, CDR2 SFDVKD. Trimming took 0 bases from V and 10 from J, leaving 10 bases between them. The CDR3 sequence is 13 residues long.

The chain recombines TRBV20-1 with TRBJ1-4, with 7 positions matching TRBD1. Germline-derived CDR1 and CDR2 are DFQATT and SNEGSKA (reference sequence). The CDR3 runs 13 residues. V dropped 3 bases and J dropped 6; count of bases not matched to a gene: 4. CDR3 in amino acids: CSARETGYEKLFF. CDR3 DNA: TGCAGTGCTAGGGAGACAGGGTATGAAAAACTGTTTTTT.

This clonotype was observed a few times. This chain connects TRBV5-1 to TRBJ1-2; D ambiguous. The V end was cut by 0 bases, the J end by 0 bases, with 9 bases between. The CDR3 consists of 15 residues. Germline CDR1 and CDR2: SGHRS and YFSETQ. CDR3 DNA: TGCGCCAGCAGCTTGGCCGGACCACCTAACTATGGCTACACCTTC. The encoded protein is CASSLAGPPNYGYTF.

This sequence joins TRBV5-1 and TRBJ2-4; D not resolved. The germline gives CDR1 SGHRS, CDR2 YFSETQ. V was cut by 7 bases and J by 0 bases, with 11 bases left in between. The CDR3 is made up of 14 amino acids. The CDR3 loop is CASGKDLAKNIQYF. The CDR3 DNA sequence: TGCGCCAGCGGGAAGGACCTAGCCAAAAACATTCAGTACTTC.

This chain links TRBV7-6 with TRBJ2-3; D might be TRBD2 (7 bases). The CDR3 runs 18 residues. The V gene lost 5 bases and the J gene lost 5 bases, with 26 bases spanning the gap. Germline V gives CDR1 SGHVS, CDR2 FNYEAQ. The CDR3 DNA reads as TGTGCCAGCAGCCCCACGAGGGGGGGGAACGGGATTCAAGATACGCAGTATTTT. It yields the protein CASSPTRGGNGIQDTQYF.

The rearrangement uses TRBV10-3 and TRBJ2-5, with D perhaps TRBD1 (5 bases). There are 13 residues in the CDR3. CDR1 is ENHRY, CDR2 SYGVKD, per germline. Trimming pared 4 bases from V and 0 bases from J, leaving 6 bases between. CDR3: CAISARDQETQYF. The CDR3 DNA sequence: TGTGCCATCAGTGCCAGGGACCAAGAGACCCAGTACTTC.

This chain uses TRBV14 with TRBJ1-2; a possible D gene is TRBD1 (5 bases). The germline CDR1 and CDR2 sequences are SGHDN and FVKESK. V lost 6 bases to trimming and J lost 7 bases, with 15 bases between them. The CDR3 runs 13 residues. CDR3 nucleotide sequence: TGTGCCAGCAGACTCAGGGATGAAGGTGGCTACACCTTC. Amino acids: CASRLRDEGGYTF.

The CDR3 coding sequence is TGCGCCAGCAGTCCCGGGACTAGGCCGAGGGATACGCAGTATTTT. This sequence encodes CASSPGTRPRDTQYF. The chain employs TRBV10-1 and TRBJ2-3; 8 nucleotides align to TRBD2. The CDR3 totals 15 residues. The germline gives CDR1 WNHNN, CDR2 SYGVQD (reference sequence). Trimming removed 5 bases from V and 6 bases from J; junction bases left unmatched: 10.